The 6 T cell receptor beta chains given below trace back to one sample, sequenced in a study of Ad26.COV2.S vaccination and SARS-CoV-2 variants. The sample's treatment: about 20 received Ad26.COV2.S at low or high dose, single or two shots; several received placebo; per-sample allocation not given. Samples analyzed were those drawn on day 63 after the first vaccine or placebo injection. The method was immunoSEQ multiplex PCR; TCRdb's version includes in-frame clones alone and lacks a portion of them. The sample has around 450,000 clones, 80% to 95% seen once. The starting material was peripheral blood, obtained in a trial of Ad26.COV2.S vaccine versus placebo. These receptors all stem from a person between 18 and 60 years old who received the Ad26.COV2.S COVID-19 vaccine or a placebo.

This rearrangement joins TRBV7-2 to TRBJ1-3; D is undetermined. The V and J ends lost 1 base and 6 bases respectively, with 7 bases between them. Germline CDR1 SGHTA, CDR2 FQGNSA. This CDR3 has 13 residues. CDR3 DNA: TGTGCCAGCAGCTTAGTACAAATAAACACCATATATTTT. It codes for CASSLVQINTIYF.

This chain's CDR3 is CASSSGGDGYNEQFF. CDR3 DNA sequence: TGTGCCAGCAGCTCAGGGGGGGACGGCTACAATGAGCAGTTCTTC. J is TRBJ2-1 and V is TRBV9; D tentatively reads TRBD1 or TRBD2 (7 bases each). Germline CDR1 is SGDLS and CDR2 is YYNGEE. Trimming cost V 4 bases and J 3 bases, with 14 bases left between them. The CDR3 sequence is 15 residues long.

The rearrangement uses TRBV5-6 and TRBJ2-7, with a weak D call TRBD1 (5 bases). V lost 1 base to trimming and J lost 1 base, with 9 bases between them. CDR3 length: 14 residues. Looked up from germline, CDR1 is SGHDT and CDR2 is YYEEEE. CDR3 in DNA: TGTGCCAGCAGCTTGACAGGAAGATCCTACGAGCAGTACTTC. As protein: CASSLTGRSYEQYF.

This chain joins TRBV5-4 and TRBJ2-3; 8 positions agree with TRBD1. J was trimmed by 1 base and V by 3 bases; bases with no gene match: 7. The CDR3 has 16 amino acids. Looked up from germline, CDR1 is SGHNT and CDR2 is YYREEE (reference sequence). The CDR3 bases are TGTGCCAGCAGCTCCTCTCCGGGACAGGGCACAGATACGCAGTATTTT. As protein: CASSSSPGQGTDTQYF.

J is TRBJ2-7 and V is TRBV5-1; TRBD2 matches 12 bases. V lost 3 bases and J lost 2; bases outside the gene matches: 3. Germline V gene sequence: CDR1 SGHRS, CDR2 YFSETQ. The length of the CDR3 is 15 residues. The CDR3 nucleotides read TGCGCCAGCAGCTCCGGACTAGCGGGACCCTACGAGCAGTACTTC. It specifies CASSSGLAGPYEQYF.

The rearrangement uses TRBV30 and TRBJ2-3; the D gene is possibly TRBD2 (7 bases). Germline V gene sequence: CDR1 GTSNPN, CDR2 SVGIG (reference sequence). The CDR3 covers 14 residues. V was cut by 0 bases and J by 8 bases, with 15 bases left in between. The CDR3 nucleotides are TGTGCCTGGAGTGTACCTCCTAGGGGGGGTACGCAGTATTTT. It codes for CAWSVPPRGGTQYF.